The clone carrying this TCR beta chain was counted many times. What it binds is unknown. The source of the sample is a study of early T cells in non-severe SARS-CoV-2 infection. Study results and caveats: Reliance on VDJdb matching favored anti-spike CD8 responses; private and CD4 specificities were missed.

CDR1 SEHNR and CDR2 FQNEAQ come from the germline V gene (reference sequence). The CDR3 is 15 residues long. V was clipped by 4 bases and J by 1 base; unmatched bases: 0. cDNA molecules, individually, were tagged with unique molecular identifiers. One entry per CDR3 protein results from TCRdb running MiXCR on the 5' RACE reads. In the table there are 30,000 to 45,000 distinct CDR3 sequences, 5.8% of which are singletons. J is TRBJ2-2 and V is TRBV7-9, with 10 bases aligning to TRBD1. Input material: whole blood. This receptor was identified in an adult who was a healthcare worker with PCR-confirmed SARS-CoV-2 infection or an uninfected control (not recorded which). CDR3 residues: CASSWDRGNTGELFF. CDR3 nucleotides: TGTGCCAGCAGCTGGGACAGGGGGAACACCGGGGAGCTGTTTTTT. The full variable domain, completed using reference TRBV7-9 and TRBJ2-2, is DTGVSQNPRHKITKRGQNVTFRCDPISEHNRLYWYRQTLGQGPEFLTYFQNEAQLEKSRLLSDRFSAERPKGSFSTLEIQRTEQGDSAMYLCASSWDRGNTGELFFGEGSRLTVL.